Given below is one T cell receptor beta chain in context. This entry comes from a study of tissue T cells after allogeneic stem cell transplantation. TCRdb's table, derived via immunoSEQ multiplex PCR, lists solely in-frame clones and lacks some. This sample has about 5,800 clones, with 50% to 70% found just once. This specimen was tissue from the jejunum, taken at autopsy. This clonotype was sampled from a male donor at least 60 years old with lung cancer.

CDR3 coding DNA: TGTGCCAGCAGCTCGAGAAATAAAGCGGGGGGCGTAAGAGAGACCCAGTACTTC. It encodes CASSSRNKAGGVRETQYF. The chain carries TRBV7-2 and TRBJ2-5; 9 nucleotides agree with TRBD2. Per the germline V gene, CDR1 is SGHTA and CDR2 is FQGNSA. V trimming: 4 bases; J trimming: 4 bases; junction bases outside the gene matches: 16. CDR3 length equals 18 residues.